A selection of T cell receptor beta chains follows, all from one sample in a study of Tregs in tolerant kidney transplant recipients. Sequenced by immunoSEQ multiplex PCR; TCRdb stores in-frame clones only, minus some. The sample lists roughly 52,000 clones; 91% were seen once. Material: CD8+ T cells from blood (PBMCs), obtained 24 months after the transplant. All receptors derive from a human patient who received a combined kidney and bone marrow transplant. Some T cells may originate from the graft donor. Both conserved end residues are part of each CDR3. D genes are given only for firm matches. Rows give clone size only sometimes, using once, few, many, or a class for an expanded clone.

d_call j_call clone_size v_call cdr3_nt cdr3_aa
TRBD1 TRBJ2-4 - TRBV29-1 TGCAGCGTTCCGGGACAGGGCAACATTCAGTACTTC CSVPGQGNIQYF
TRBD2 TRBJ2-7 - TRBV13 TGTGCCAGCAGCTTAGCTAGCGGGCTAGACTCCTACGAGCAGTACTTC CASSLASGLDSYEQYF
- TRBJ1-6 - TRBV27 TGTGCCAGCAGCCTGGGGTGGGGGGATAATTCACCCCTCCACTTT CASSLGWGDNSPLHF
TRBD2 TRBJ2-2 - TRBV4-3 TGCGCCAGCAGCCAAGCGGGGGGGCCTTCTTCCGGGGAGCTGTTTTTT CASSQAGGPSSGELFF
- TRBJ2-1 few TRBV9 TGTGCCAGCAGCGAGGAGTTCGGGGTATACAATGAGCAGTTCTTC CASSEEFGVYNEQFF
TRBD2 TRBJ2-1 - TRBV9 TGTGCCAGCAGCGCCGGGACTAGCGGGATTGAGCAGTTCTTC CASSAGTSGIEQFF
TRBD1 TRBJ2-3 - TRBV5-1 TGCGCCAGCAGCTTGACGGGACAGGGCTCAGATACGCAGTATTTT CASSLTGQGSDTQYF
TRBD1 TRBJ1-2 - TRBV14 TGTGCCAGCAGCCAACACTTTACAGGGGCGTATGGCTACACCTTC CASSQHFTGAYGYTF
- TRBJ2-7 - TRBV11-1 TGTGCCAGCAGCTTAAGCGGTGGAGGGTACACCTACGAGCAGTACTTC CASSLSGGGYTYEQYF
- TRBJ2-5 - TRBV28 TGTGCCAGCACGAGGAGGTACCAAGAGACCCAGTACTTC CASTRRYQETQYF
- TRBJ1-1 - TRBV5-6 TGTGCCAGCAGCTTTGGCAGAGGGTTCACTGAAGCTTTCTTT CASSFGRGFTEAFF
- TRBJ1-1 - TRBV4-3 TGCGCCAGCAGCCAATTTATGGCAGGCGATTTGAACACTGAAGCTTTCTTT CASSQFMAGDLNTEAFF
- TRBJ2-7 - TRBV4-3 TGCGCCAGCAGCCAAGGGCGGGACAGCTACGAGCAGTACTTC CASSQGRDSYEQYF
- TRBJ1-1 - TRBV7-9 TGTGCCAGCAGCCCCCAGAACACTGAAGCTTTCTTT CASSPQNTEAFF
- TRBJ2-7 - TRBV19 TGTGCCAGTAGTCTCGTGGCGGCCAGCTCCTACGAGCAGTACTTC CASSLVAASSYEQYF
TRBD1 TRBJ1-1 - TRBV9 TGTGCCAGCAGCGCAAACGTAGACAGGGGGAACACTGAAGCTTTCTTT CASSANVDRGNTEAFF
TRBD2 TRBJ2-3 - TRBV28 TGTGCCAGCACCCTACAGGGGGGACGGGGACTAGCGGGTCCCGTATACACAGATACGCAGTATTTT CASTLQGGRGLAGPVYTDTQYF
- TRBJ2-7 - TRBV15 TGTGCCACCAGCAGAGATCAGGGTAGCGGATACGAGCAGTACTTC CATSRDQGSGYEQYF
TRBD2 TRBJ2-7 - TRBV29-1 TGCAGCGTTGCCGGGAGGTCCTACGAGCAGTACTTC CSVAGRSYEQYF
- TRBJ2-7 few TRBV6-1 TGTGCCAGCATCGGGAGTACGGTTCACGAGCAGTACTTC CASIGSTVHEQYF
TRBD1 TRBJ1-6 once TRBV7-2 TGTGCCAGCAGCCGTGACGGGGGACAGGGTCGGTATAATTCACCCCTCCACTTT CASSRDGGQGRYNSPLHF
TRBD1 TRBJ1-1 few TRBV10-3 TGTGCCACCGGACAGGGCTCGTTTGGGGAGGCTGAAGCTTTCTTT CATGQGSFGEAEAFF
- TRBJ2-6 - TRBV9 TGTGCCAGCAGCGTAGGAGCGGGGGCCAACGTCCTGACTTTC CASSVGAGANVLTF
- TRBJ1-6 - TRBV21-1 TGTGCCAGCAGCAAAGCTACAGGGGAGAATTCACCCCTCCACTTT CASSKATGENSPLHF
- TRBJ2-5 - TRBV4-1 TGCGCCAGCAGCCAAGAAGGGGGTACGGAGACCCAGTACTTC CASSQEGGTETQYF
TRBD2 TRBJ2-1 - TRBV5-6 TGTGCCAGCAACGGGGGGTTATACAATGAGCAGTTCTTC CASNGGLYNEQFF
TRBD2 TRBJ2-7 - TRBV28 TGTGCCAGCAGTCCCCCTAGCGGACCCTACGAGCAGTACTTC CASSPPSGPYEQYF
- TRBJ2-7 - TRBV6-5 TGTGCCACCTTGACAGTGCCCTCCTACGAGCAGTACTTC CATLTVPSYEQYF
- TRBJ2-3 - TRBV27 TGTGCCAGCAGTTTACTAAGACGGGGGACCACAGATACGCAGTATTTT CASSLLRRGTTDTQYF
TRBD2 TRBJ2-3 - TRBV29-1 TGCAGCGTGGAAAGCACAGCGGGAGGGTCCACAGATACGCAGTATTTT CSVESTAGGSTDTQYF
TRBD2 TRBJ2-3 once TRBV7-3 TGTGCCAGCAGCTCGGGACTAGCGGGAGGTGTAGATACGCAGTATTTT CASSSGLAGGVDTQYF
TRBD1 TRBJ2-7 - TRBV27 TGTGCCAGCAGTTTAGGGCAGGGGGCAGGGTACGAGCAGTACTTC CASSLGQGAGYEQYF
- TRBJ1-3 - TRBV7-8 TGTGCCAGCAGCTTAGTGTCTCTGAACACCATATATTTT CASSLVSLNTIYF
TRBD2 TRBJ2-1 - TRBV9 TGTGCCAGCAGCGTACCAACCGGGACTAGCGGGGGGGCAAGCTCCTACAATGAGCAGTTCTTC CASSVPTGTSGGASSYNEQFF
- TRBJ2-1 - TRBV4-3 TGCGCCAGCAGCCAAGATGGGAGGGGGGGTACCTACAATGAGCAGTTCTTC CASSQDGRGGTYNEQFF
- TRBJ2-3 few TRBV14 TGTGCCAGCAGCTTAGCCCGAAGAGATACGCAGTATTTT CASSLARRDTQYF
TRBD1 TRBJ2-7 - TRBV9 TGTGCCAGCAGCGCAGGGGGAGACTATTGGGACGAGCAGTACTTC CASSAGGDYWDEQYF
- TRBJ1-1 - TRBV7-9 TGTGCCAGCTCGGGGGGTCTTAAGGGGCCCAAAGCTTTCTTT CASSGGLKGPKAFF
- TRBJ2-7 - TRBV27 TGTGCCAGCAGTCCCGGACAGTCCACCTACGAGCAGTACTTC CASSPGQSTYEQYF
TRBD1 TRBJ1-6 - TRBV11-2 TGTGCCAGCAGCTTTGGACAGGGGTATTCACCCCTCCACTTT CASSFGQGYSPLHF
TRBD2 TRBJ2-7 - TRBV13 TGTGCCAGCAGCTTAGGGCCACTAGCGGGGTCGACCTACGAGCAGTACTTC CASSLGPLAGSTYEQYF
TRBD2 TRBJ2-3 - TRBV9 TGTGCCAGCAGCGTAGGAGCGGGGGGGCTTTCAGATACGCAGTATTTT CASSVGAGGLSDTQYF
- TRBJ2-7 few TRBV27 TGTGCCAGCAGTTTCTATCCGGGGAGTGGAGAGCAGTACTTC CASSFYPGSGEQYF
TRBD2 TRBJ2-7 once TRBV6-5 TGTGCCAGCTTGGGTAGAGCGGGAGGGCGTGAAGAGCAGTACTTC CASLGRAGGREEQYF
- TRBJ2-7 - TRBV27 TGTGCCAGCAGTTTAGTCTTAGCACTCAATTCCTACGAGCAGTACTTC CASSLVLALNSYEQYF
TRBD1 TRBJ2-7 - TRBV5-1 TGCGCCAGCAGCAATCAATTGGGACAGGACTACGAGCAGTACTTC CASSNQLGQDYEQYF
TRBD2 TRBJ2-7 - TRBV14 TGTGCCAGCAGCCCTCTAGCGGGAGGCCATTCAACCTACGAGCAGTACTTC CASSPLAGGHSTYEQYF
TRBD2 TRBJ2-3 - TRBV9 TGTGCCAGCAGCGTAGCTAGCGGGGGGATCACAGATACGCAGTATTTT CASSVASGGITDTQYF
TRBD2 TRBJ2-1 - TRBV27 TGTGCCAGCAGTCCGCTAGTTAGCGGGAGTTTTTACAATGAGCAGTTCTTC CASSPLVSGSFYNEQFF
- TRBJ1-5 - TRBV27 TGTGCCAGCAGTCGAGGGTCTGCCCCCCGGCATTTT CASSRGSAPRHF
TRBD2 TRBJ2-1 - TRBV6-5 TGTGCCAGCAGTTACGGGGGACTAGCGGGAGACAATGAGCAGTTCTTC CASSYGGLAGDNEQFF
- TRBJ2-2 - TRBV20-1 TGCAGTGCAAACTTAAACGGGGAGCTGTTTTTT CSANLNGELFF
- TRBJ2-3 - TRBV7-2 TGTGCCAGCAGCGCCGGCGGTAACACAGATACGCAGTATTTT CASSAGGNTDTQYF
- TRBJ2-1 - TRBV29-1 TGCAGCGTTGAAGATGCCGGCGGGACCACAAATGAGCAGTTCTTC CSVEDAGGTTNEQFF
- TRBJ1-4 - TRBV2 TGTGCCAGCAGTGAAGACATACTCCTCTCGAGGACTAATGAAAAACTGTTTTTT CASSEDILLSRTNEKLFF
TRBD2 TRBJ2-3 - TRBV19 TGTGCCAGTAGTGTAGAGCCGGGACTAGCGGGAGTTTGGGCAGATACGCAGTATTTT CASSVEPGLAGVWADTQYF
TRBD2 TRBJ2-3 - TRBV7-3 TGTGCCAGCAGCTTAGATGGACTAGCGGGGAAGGGTGCAGATACGCAGTATTTT CASSLDGLAGKGADTQYF
TRBD1 TRBJ2-3 once TRBV11-2 TGTGCCAGCAGCACACCGGGACAGGGTCTTCGGGATACGCAGTATTTT CASSTPGQGLRDTQYF
- TRBJ1-3 - TRBV28 TGTGCCAGCAGTCTAATACAGGGCTCTGGAAACACCATATATTTT CASSLIQGSGNTIYF
TRBD1 TRBJ2-3 - TRBV2 TGTGCCTGCCCCGGGACAGGGAGCACAGATACGCAGTATTTT CACPGTGSTDTQYF